This TCR beta chain was sequenced in a study of graft-versus-host responses after intestinal transplantation. General observations from the study: Researchers found GvH clones in recipient marrow, and some showed up first in ileum or blood.

About this clone: Its antigen is not known.

Germline V gene sequence: CDR1 ENHRY, CDR2 SYGVKD. Trimming stripped 2 bases from V and 0 bases from J, with 4 bases between. The CDR3 contains 13 residues. TCRdb's copy holds only in-frame clones and misses some; the assay was immunoSEQ multiplex PCR. The table shows around 130,000 clones, with approximately 90% occurring only once. The sequencing here drew on unstimulated CD4+ T cells sorted from spleen or lymph node cells, taken before intestinal transplant. The clonotype comes from a human donor who received an intestinal transplant. The V gene is TRBV10-3, the J gene TRBJ1-2; unclear D gene. CDR3 DNA: TGTGCCATCAGTGAGGAGGCTAACTATGGCTACACCTTC. The encoded protein is CAISEEANYGYTF.